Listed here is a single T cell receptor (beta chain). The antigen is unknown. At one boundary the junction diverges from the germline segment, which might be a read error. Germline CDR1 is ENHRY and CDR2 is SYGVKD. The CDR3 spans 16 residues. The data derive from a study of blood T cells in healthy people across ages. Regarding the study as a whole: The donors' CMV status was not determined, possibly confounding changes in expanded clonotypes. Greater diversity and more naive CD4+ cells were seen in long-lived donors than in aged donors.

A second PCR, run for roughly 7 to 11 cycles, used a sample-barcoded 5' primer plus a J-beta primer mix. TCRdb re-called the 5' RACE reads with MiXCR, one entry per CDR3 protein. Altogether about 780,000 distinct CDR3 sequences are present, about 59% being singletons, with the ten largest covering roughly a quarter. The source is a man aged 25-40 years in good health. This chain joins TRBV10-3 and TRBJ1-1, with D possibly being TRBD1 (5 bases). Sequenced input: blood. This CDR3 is CAISEFVGDPGTGAFF. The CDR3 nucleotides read TGTGCCATCAGTGAGTTCGTAGGGGATCCGGGGACTGGAGCTTTCTTT.